This T cell receptor (beta chain) was found in a study of blood T cell repertoires in COVID-19. Study details: Material from acute and convalescent COVID-19 was sourced from the United States, Italy and Spain. Nucleic acid was either cDNA or gDNA, and it came from T cells, B-cell-depleted T cells, or PBMCs.

V was cut by 5 bases and J by 3 bases, with 9 bases left in between. Germline V gene lookup returns CDR1 MNHNY and CDR2 SVGAGI (reference sequence). CDR3 length: 13 residues. How the authors handled the data: Amplification of reference gene primers was used by the study to estimate nucleated cell counts. Profiling relied on immunoSEQ multiplex PCR, and the TCRdb table lists in-frame clones only, not all of them. V, J and clone size are those of that table, while D and trimming were read from the DNA. The sample holds under 200,000 clones; approximately 86% are singletons and the top ten take 2% to 3%. In Seattle, patients joined the study during active infection and were tracked longitudinally.

V and J are TRBV6-6 and TRBJ2-3; no definite D call. The TCR was taken from a woman aged 80 or over with COVID-19, enrolled during active disease. The sample taken for sequencing was peripheral blood. CDR3 sequence: CASSTGLTDTQYF. CDR3 DNA: TGTGCCAGCAGTACGGGTTTGACAGATACGCAGTATTTT.